This T cell receptor beta chain was captured by sequencing in a study of cytomegalovirus exposure and HLA in healthy donors. Study-level findings and limits: Researchers reportedly found TCR beta sequences accurately predicted most subjects' HLA-A and HLA-B alleles.

A note on this clone: Its specificity is unknown. A read error may produce the germline difference seen at one junction end. The sample contains more than one DNA sequence encoding this CDR3.

Germline-derived CDR1 and CDR2 are LNHDA and SQIVND (reference sequence). The CDR3 runs to 15 residues. Use of 60 Vbeta and 13 Jbeta primers characterized the PCR. Generated by immunoSEQ multiplex PCR, the TCRdb table keeps only in-frame clones and is missing some. The table has hundreds of thousands of clones, just over 75% seen once. The specimen sequenced was PBMCs. The chain recombines TRBV19 with TRBJ1-3; D perhaps matches TRBD1 (5 bases). The TCR was taken from a man between 18 and 29 years old in good health and CMV-seronegative. The DNA for the CDR3 is TGTGCCAGTAGTATAGGCGGGACCCCTGGAAACACCATATATTTC. It is translated as CASSIGGTPGNTIYF.